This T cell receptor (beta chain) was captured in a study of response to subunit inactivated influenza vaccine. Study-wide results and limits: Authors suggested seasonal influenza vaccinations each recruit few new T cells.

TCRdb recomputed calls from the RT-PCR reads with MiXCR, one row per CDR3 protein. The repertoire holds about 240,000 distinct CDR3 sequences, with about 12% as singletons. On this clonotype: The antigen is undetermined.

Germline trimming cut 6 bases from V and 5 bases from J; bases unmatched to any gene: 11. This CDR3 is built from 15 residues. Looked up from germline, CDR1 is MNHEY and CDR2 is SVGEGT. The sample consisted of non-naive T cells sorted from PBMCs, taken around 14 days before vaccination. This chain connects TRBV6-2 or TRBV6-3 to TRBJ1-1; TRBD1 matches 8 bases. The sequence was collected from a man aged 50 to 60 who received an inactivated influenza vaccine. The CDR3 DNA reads TGTGCCAGCAGACTCACAATAGACAGGGGAACTGAAGCTTTCTTT. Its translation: CASRLTIDRGTEAFF.